Below are 6 T cell receptor beta chains sequenced from a single sample in a study of blood T cell repertoires in COVID-19. Libraries were prepared by immunoSEQ multiplex PCR; TCRdb keeps only in-frame clonotypes and omits some of them. The sample has around 170,000 clones; roughly four fifths are singletons. The sequenced material came from peripheral blood. These TCRs come from a man aged 25 to 40 with active or convalescent COVID-19.

V and J are TRBV18 and TRBJ1-1; 10 bases are shared with TRBD1. The CDR3 consists of 15 residues. The V gene's germline CDR1 is KGHSH and CDR2 LQKENI. After removal of 6 bases from V and 3 bases from J, the junction contained 7 bases not matched to a gene. CDR3 sequence reads: CASSQMTGGYTEAFF. The CDR3 coding sequence is TGTGCCAGCTCCCAGATGACAGGGGGCTACACTGAAGCTTTCTTT.

This clone has a handful of counts. The rearrangement links TRBV3-1 (or the pseudogene TRBV3-2) to TRBJ1-2, with D possibly TRBD1 on 5 matching bases. Germline assignment: CDR1 LGHDT and CDR2 YNNKEL (reference sequence). V was pared by 3 bases and J by 5 bases, with 13 bases between. The CDR3 is 14 amino acids. The CDR3 loop is CASSQTDARYGYTF. The DNA of the CDR3 is TGTGCCAGCAGCCAGACAGACGCCCGGTATGGCTACACCTTC.

This sequence joins TRBV7-4 and TRBJ1-5; TRBD1 agrees at 12 bases. J was trimmed by 6 bases and V by 4 bases; bases with no gene match: 4. Germline CDR1 and CDR2: SGHVT and SQSDAQ. This CDR3 is 15 amino acids long. CDR3 amino acids: CASSSRDRGPQPQHF. The CDR3 DNA reads TGTGCCAGCAGCTCCAGGGACAGGGGGCCTCAGCCCCAGCATTTT.

This clone was seen just once. V usage is TRBV18 and J usage is TRBJ2-7, with 16 bases identical to TRBD2. Germline CDR1 and CDR2: KGHSH and LQKENI. This CDR3 contains 18 residues. V dropped 3 bases and J dropped 4; count of bases not matched to a gene: 9. In nucleotides, the CDR3 is TGTGCCAGCTCACCGGGACTAGCGGGAGGGTATTCGGCATACGAGCAGTACTTC. Its protein product is CASSPGLAGGYSAYEQYF.

The chain couples TRBV6-5 to TRBJ1-1; D unclear. This CDR3 comprises 11 residues. V was pared by 2 bases and J by 8 bases, with 6 bases between. Germline V gives CDR1 MNHEY, CDR2 SVGAGI. In DNA form, the CDR3 reads TGTGCCAGCAGTTACAGGGAGGAAGCTTTCTTT. This encodes CASSYREEAFF.

V gene TRBV16 combines with J gene TRBJ1-1; TRBD1 matches at 8 bases. V lost 0 bases to trimming and J lost 0 bases; unmatched junction nucleotides: 6. CDR1 is KGHSY, CDR2 FQNENV, per germline. The CDR3 runs 17 residues. The CDR3 bases are TGTGCCAGCAGCCAATCTCCGGGACAGGTTATGAACACTGAAGCTTTCTTT. The encoded protein is CASSQSPGQVMNTEAFF.